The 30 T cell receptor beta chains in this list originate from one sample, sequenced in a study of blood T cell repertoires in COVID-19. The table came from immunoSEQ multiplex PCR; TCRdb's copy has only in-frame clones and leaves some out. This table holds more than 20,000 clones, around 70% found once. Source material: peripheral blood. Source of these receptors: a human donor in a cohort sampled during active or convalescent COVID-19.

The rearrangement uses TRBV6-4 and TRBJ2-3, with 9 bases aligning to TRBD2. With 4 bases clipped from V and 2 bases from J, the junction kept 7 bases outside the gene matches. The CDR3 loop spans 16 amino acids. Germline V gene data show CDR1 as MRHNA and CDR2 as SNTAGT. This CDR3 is CASSVGSGGITDTQYF. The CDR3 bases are TGTGCCAGCAGTGTAGGAAGCGGGGGGATCACAGATACGCAGTATTTT.

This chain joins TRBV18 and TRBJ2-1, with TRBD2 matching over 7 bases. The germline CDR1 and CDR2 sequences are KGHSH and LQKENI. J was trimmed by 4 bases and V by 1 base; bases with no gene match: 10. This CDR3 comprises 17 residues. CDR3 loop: CASSPLPPSGIYNEQFF. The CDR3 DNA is TGTGCCAGCTCACCACTTCCCCCTAGCGGAATTTACAATGAGCAGTTCTTC.

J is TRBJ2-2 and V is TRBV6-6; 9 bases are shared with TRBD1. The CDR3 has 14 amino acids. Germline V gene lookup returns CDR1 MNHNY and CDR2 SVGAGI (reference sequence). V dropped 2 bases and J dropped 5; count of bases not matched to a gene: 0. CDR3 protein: CASSYGTGTGELFF. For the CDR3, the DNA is TGTGCCAGCAGTTACGGGACAGGGACCGGGGAGCTGTTTTTT.

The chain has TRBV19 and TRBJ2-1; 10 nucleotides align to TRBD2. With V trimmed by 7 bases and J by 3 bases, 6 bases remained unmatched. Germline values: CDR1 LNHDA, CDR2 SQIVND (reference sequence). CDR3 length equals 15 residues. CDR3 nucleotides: TGTGCCAGTACCCCTCGGACTAGCGGCTACAATGAGCAGTTCTTC. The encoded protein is CASTPRTSGYNEQFF. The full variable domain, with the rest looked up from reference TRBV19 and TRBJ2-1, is DGGITQSPKYLFRKEGQNVTLSCEQNLNHDAMYWYRQDPGQGLRLIYYSQIVNDFQKGDIAEGYSVSREKKESFPLTVTSAQKNPTAFYLCASTPRTSGYNEQFFGPGTRLTVL.

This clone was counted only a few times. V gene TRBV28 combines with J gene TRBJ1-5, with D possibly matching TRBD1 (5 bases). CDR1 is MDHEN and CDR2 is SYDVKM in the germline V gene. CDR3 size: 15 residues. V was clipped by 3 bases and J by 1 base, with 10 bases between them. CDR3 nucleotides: TGTGCCAGCAGTTTGCCAGGGATGAGCAATCAGCCCCAGCATTTT. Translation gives CASSLPGMSNQPQHF.

The CDR3 nucleotides read TGTGCCAGCAGCCGTGGACAGGGATTTGAAGCTTTCTTT. This sequence encodes CASSRGQGFEAFF. The rearrangement joins TRBV6-5 to TRBJ1-1; 8 bases match TRBD1. J was trimmed by 7 bases and V by 6 bases; bases with no gene match: 7. CDR1 and CDR2 (germline): MNHEY, SVGAGI. CDR3 length: 13 amino acids.

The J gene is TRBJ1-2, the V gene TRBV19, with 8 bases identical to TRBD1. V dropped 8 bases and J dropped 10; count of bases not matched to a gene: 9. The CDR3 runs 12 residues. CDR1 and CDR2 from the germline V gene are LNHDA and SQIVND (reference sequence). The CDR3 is CASEGQALVYTF. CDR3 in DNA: TGTGCCAGTGAGGGACAGGCCCTCGTCTACACCTTC.

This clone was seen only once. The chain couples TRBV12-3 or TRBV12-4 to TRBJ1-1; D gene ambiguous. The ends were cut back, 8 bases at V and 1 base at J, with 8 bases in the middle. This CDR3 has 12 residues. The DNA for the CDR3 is TGTGCCAGCTGCTACGGGAACACTGAAGCTTTCTTT. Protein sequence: CASCYGNTEAFF.

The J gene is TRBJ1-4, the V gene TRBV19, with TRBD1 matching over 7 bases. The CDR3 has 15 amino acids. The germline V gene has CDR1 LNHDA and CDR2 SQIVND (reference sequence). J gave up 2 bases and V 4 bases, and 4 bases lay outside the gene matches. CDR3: CASSTQQGTNEKLFF. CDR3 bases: TGTGCCAGTAGTACCCAACAGGGGACTAATGAAAAACTGTTTTTT. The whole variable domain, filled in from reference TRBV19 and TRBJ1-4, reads DGGITQSPKYLFRKEGQNVTLSCEQNLNHDAMYWYRQDPGQGLRLIYYSQIVNDFQKGDIAEGYSVSREKKESFPLTVTSAQKNPTAFYLCASSTQQGTNEKLFFGSGTQLSVL.

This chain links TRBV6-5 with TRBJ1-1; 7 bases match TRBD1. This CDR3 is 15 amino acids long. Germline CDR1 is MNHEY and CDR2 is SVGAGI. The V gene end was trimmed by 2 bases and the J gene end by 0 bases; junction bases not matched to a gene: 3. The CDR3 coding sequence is TGTGCCAGCAGTTACCGACAGGGCATGAACACTGAAGCTTTCTTT. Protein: CASSYRQGMNTEAFF.

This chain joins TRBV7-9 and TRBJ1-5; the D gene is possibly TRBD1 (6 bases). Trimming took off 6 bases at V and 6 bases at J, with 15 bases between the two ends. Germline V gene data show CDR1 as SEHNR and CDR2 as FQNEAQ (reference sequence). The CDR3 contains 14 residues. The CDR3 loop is CASSQSTGFQPQHF. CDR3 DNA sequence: TGTGCCAGCAGTCAAAGCACAGGGTTTCAGCCCCAGCATTTT.

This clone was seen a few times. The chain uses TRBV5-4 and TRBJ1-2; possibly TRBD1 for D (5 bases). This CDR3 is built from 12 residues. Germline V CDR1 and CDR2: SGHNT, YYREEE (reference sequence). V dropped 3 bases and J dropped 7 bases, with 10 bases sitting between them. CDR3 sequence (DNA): TGTGCCAGCAGCTACGGGGGGACTGGCTACACCTTC. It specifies CASSYGGTGYTF.

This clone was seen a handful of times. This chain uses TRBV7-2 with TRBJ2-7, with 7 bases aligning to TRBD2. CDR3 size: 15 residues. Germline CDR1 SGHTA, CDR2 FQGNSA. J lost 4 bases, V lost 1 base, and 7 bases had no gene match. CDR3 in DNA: TGTGCCAGCAGCTTAGAGGGAGCGGGGTATTACGAGCAGTACTTC. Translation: CASSLEGAGYYEQYF.

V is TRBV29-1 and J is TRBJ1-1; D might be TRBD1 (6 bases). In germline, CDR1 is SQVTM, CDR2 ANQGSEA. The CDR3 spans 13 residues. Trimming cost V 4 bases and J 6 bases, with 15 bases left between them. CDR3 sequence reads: CSVAKGVGAEAFF. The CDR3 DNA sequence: TGCAGCGTTGCCAAGGGGGTTGGGGCTGAAGCTTTCTTT.

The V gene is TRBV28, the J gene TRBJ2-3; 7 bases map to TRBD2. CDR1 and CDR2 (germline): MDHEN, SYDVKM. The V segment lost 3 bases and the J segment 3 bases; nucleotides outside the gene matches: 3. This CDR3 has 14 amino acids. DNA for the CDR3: TGTGCCAGCAGTTTGGCGGGAGAAACAGATACGCAGTATTTT. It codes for CASSLAGETDTQYF.

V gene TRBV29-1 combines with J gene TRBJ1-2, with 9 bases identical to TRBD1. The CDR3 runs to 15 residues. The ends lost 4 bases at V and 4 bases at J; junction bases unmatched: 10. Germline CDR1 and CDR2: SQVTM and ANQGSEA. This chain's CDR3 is CSVGGPGTGSYGYTF. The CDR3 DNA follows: TGCAGCGTTGGAGGTCCCGGGACAGGGAGCTATGGCTACACCTTC.

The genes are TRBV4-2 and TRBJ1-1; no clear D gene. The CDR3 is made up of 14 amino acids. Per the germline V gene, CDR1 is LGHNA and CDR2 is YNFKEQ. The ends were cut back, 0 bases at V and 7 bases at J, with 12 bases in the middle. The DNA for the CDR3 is TGTGCCAGCAGCCAAGAACCGCATGAGATTGAAGCTTTCTTT. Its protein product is CASSQEPHEIEAFF.

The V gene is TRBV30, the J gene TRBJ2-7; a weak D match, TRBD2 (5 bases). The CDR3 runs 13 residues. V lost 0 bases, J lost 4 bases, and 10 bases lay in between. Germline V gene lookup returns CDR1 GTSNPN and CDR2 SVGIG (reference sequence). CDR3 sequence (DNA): TGTGCCTGGAGTGTAGGAGGTCGATACGAGCAGTACTTC. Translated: CAWSVGGRYEQYF.

In DNA form, the CDR3 reads TGTGCCAGCCGCCAGAACCAGGGGTATAATTCACCCCTCCACTTT. It translates to CASRQNQGYNSPLHF. V gene TRBV7-9 combines with J gene TRBJ1-6, with a weak D call TRBD1 (6 bases). V lost 8 bases to trimming and J lost 4 bases, with 15 bases between them. The CDR3 has 15 residues. The germline gives CDR1 SEHNR, CDR2 FQNEAQ (reference sequence).

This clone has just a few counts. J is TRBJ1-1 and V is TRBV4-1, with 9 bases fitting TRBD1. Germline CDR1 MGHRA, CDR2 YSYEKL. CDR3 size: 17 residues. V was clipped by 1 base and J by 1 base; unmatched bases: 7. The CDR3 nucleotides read TGCGCCAGCAGCCAAGGATATGGGACAGGGACGAACACTGAAGCTTTCTTT. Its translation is CASSQGYGTGTNTEAFF.

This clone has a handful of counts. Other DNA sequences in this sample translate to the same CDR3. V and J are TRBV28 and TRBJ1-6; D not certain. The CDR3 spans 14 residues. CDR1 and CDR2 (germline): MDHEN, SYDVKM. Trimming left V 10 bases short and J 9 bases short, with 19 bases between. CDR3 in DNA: TGTGCCATAGACACCGGGAACTTAATTTCACCCCTCCACTTT. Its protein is CAIDTGNLISPLHF.

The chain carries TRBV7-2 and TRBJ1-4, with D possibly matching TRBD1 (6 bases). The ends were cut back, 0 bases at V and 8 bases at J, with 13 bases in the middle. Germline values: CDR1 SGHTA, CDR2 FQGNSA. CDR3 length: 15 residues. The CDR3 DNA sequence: TGTGCCAGCAGCTTAGCGGGGGGGCGAGGGGAAAAACTGTTTTTT. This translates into CASSLAGGRGEKLFF.

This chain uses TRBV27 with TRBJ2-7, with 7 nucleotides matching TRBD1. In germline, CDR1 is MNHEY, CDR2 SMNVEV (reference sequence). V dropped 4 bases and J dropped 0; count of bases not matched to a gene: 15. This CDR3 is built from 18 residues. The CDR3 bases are TGTGCCAGCAGTTCCCGAACTACGACAGGGATTTCCTCCTACGAGCAGTACTTC. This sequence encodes CASSSRTTTGISSYEQYF.

The CDR3 loop is CASVPSPYTQGSSGTDTQYF. The CDR3 bases are TGTGCCAGCGTTCCTTCACCATATACACAGGGGTCATCTGGCACAGATACGCAGTATTTT. The chain uses TRBV28 and TRBJ2-3, with 7 bases identical to TRBD1. Germline V gene data show CDR1 as MDHEN and CDR2 as SYDVKM. J lost 1 base, V lost 8 bases, and 24 bases had no gene match. The CDR3 extends over 20 amino acids.

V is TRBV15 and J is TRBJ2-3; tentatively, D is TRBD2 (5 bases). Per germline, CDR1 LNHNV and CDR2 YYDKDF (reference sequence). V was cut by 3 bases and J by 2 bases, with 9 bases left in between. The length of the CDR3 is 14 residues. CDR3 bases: TGTGCCACCAGCAGGCGGACTTCCACAGATACGCAGTATTTT. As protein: CATSRRTSTDTQYF.

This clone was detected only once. The CDR3, as DNA: TGCGCCAGCAGCTTGGCCAGCGGGGTACACAATGAGCAGTTCTTC. This encodes CASSLASGVHNEQFF. The chain recombines TRBV5-1 with TRBJ2-1, with 7 bases fitting TRBD2. Germline lookup yields CDR1 SGHRS and CDR2 YFSETQ. V trimming: 0 bases; J trimming: 5 bases; junction bases outside the gene matches: 5. The CDR3 totals 15 residues.

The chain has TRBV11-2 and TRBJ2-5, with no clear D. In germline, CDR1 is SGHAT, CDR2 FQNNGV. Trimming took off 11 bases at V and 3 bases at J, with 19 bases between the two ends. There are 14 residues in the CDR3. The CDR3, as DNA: TGTGCCGTCAATTGGGCCAACCCCGAAGAGACCCAGTACTTC. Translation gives CAVNWANPEETQYF.

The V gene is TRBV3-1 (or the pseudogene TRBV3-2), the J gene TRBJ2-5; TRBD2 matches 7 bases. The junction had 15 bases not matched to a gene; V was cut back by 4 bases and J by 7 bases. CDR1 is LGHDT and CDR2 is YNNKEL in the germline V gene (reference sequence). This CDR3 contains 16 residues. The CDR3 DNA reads TGTGCCAGCAGCCCCGAGGGAGACGGGAGGCGAGGGACCCAGTACTTC. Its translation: CASSPEGDGRRGTQYF.

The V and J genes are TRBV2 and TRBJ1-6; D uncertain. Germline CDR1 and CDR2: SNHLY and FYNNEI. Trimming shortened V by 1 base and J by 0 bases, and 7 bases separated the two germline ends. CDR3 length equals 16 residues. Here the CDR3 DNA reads TGTGCCAGCAGTGAAGGTCCGAGCTCCTATAATTCACCCCTCCACTTT. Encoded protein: CASSEGPSSYNSPLHF.

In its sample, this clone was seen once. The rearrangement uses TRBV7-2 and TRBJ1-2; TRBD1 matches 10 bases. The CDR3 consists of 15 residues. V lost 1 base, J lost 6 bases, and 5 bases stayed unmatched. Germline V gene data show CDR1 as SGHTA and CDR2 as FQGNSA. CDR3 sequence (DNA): TGTGCCAGCAGCTTAGTTCTGGGACAGGGGAATGGCTACACCTTC. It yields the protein CASSLVLGQGNGYTF. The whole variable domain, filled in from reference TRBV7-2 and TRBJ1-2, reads GAGVSQSPSNKVTEKGKDVELRCDPISGHTALYWYRQSLGQGLEFLIYFQGNSAPDKSGLPSDRFSAERTGGSVSTLTIQRTQQEDSAVYLCASSLVLGQGNGYTFGSGTRLTVV.